These 24 T cell receptor beta chains were sequenced from one sample in a study of cytomegalovirus exposure and HLA in healthy donors. Sequencing was performed with immunoSEQ multiplex PCR; in TCRdb, only in-frame clones are kept and a portion is missing. The sample lists around 71,000 clones; roughly 94% were seen once. The sequencing sample was made of PBMCs. All receptors come from a man aged 18 to 30 in good health and CMV-seropositive.

The gene calls are TRBV11-3 and TRBJ2-1; D may be TRBD2 (7 bases). The V gene lost 5 bases and the J gene lost 1 base, with 18 bases spanning the gap. The CDR3 is made up of 17 amino acids. Germline loops: CDR1 SGHNT, CDR2 YENEEA. CDR3 in DNA: TGTGCCAGCAGCAGGGGGGGAGGAGCTGCATCCTACAATGAGCAGTTCTTC. It is translated as CASSRGGGAASYNEQFF.

The chain carries TRBV21-1 and TRBJ2-7; the D call TRBD2 from the table was never checked on the DNA. TRBV21-1 is listed as a pseudogene. The CDR3 runs to 17 residues. CDR3 coding DNA: TGTGCCAGCAGCTTAAGACAGGGACTAGCGGTCCCCTACGAGCAGTACTTC. Amino acid sequence: CASSLRQGLAVPYEQYF.

The gene calls are TRBV5-1 and TRBJ1-2; D is ambiguous. The CDR3 contains 14 residues. V lost 4 bases to trimming and J lost 7 bases, with 17 bases between them. In germline, CDR1 is SGHRS, CDR2 YFSETQ. CDR3 nucleotides: TGCGCCAGCAGCCCCGCGCACAGTTCCTTTGGCTACACCTTC. It specifies CASSPAHSSFGYTF.

The gene calls are TRBV9 and TRBJ1-1; TRBD1 matches 11 bases. After removal of 4 bases from V and 10 bases from J, the junction contained 9 bases not matched to a gene. This CDR3 comprises 14 residues. CDR1 is SGDLS and CDR2 is YYNGEE in the germline V gene. The CDR3 is CASSPRDRGRGAFF. CDR3 coding DNA: TGTGCCAGCAGCCCCAGGGACAGGGGGAGGGGAGCTTTCTTT.

The chain joins TRBV12-5 to TRBJ2-2; D is perhaps TRBD1 (5 bases). V lost 7 bases, J lost 1 base, and 10 bases lay in between. This CDR3 region has 14 residues. Germline CDR1 LGHNT, CDR2 FRNRAP. The CDR3, as DNA: TGTGCTAGTGATAAAGGGGAGAACACCGGGGAGCTGTTTTTT. It yields the protein CASDKGENTGELFF.

J is TRBJ2-5 and V is TRBV20-1; D is unclear. Germline V gives CDR1 DFQATT, CDR2 SNEGSKA (reference sequence). There are 10 residues in the CDR3. V lost 6 bases and J lost 10, with 12 bases in between. The chain's CDR3 is CSATLVDQYF. The CDR3 DNA is TGCAGTGCCACCCTGGTAGACCAGTACTTC.

Only one count was recorded for this clone. This rearrangement joins TRBV7-6 to TRBJ2-1, with TRBD1 matching 8 bases. The CDR3 has 14 residues. After removal of 10 bases from V and 2 bases from J, the junction contained 7 bases not matched to a gene. CDR1 SGHVS and CDR2 FNYEAQ come from the germline V gene. DNA for the CDR3: TGTGCCACATCCACAGGGGGTCCCTACAATGAGCAGTTCTTC. It specifies CATSTGGPYNEQFF.

The chain joins TRBV5-1 to TRBJ2-1, with a weak D call TRBD1 (6 bases). Trimming removed 4 bases from V and 8 bases from J, with 19 bases in between. The CDR3 extends over 15 amino acids. CDR1 and CDR2 (germline): SGHRS, YFSETQ. The CDR3 DNA sequence: TGCGCCAGCAGCAGTGGCAGGGGATCCGTCTATGAGCAGTTCTTC. Its translation: CASSSGRGSVYEQFF.

The chain recombines TRBV9 with TRBJ2-2, with D possibly matching TRBD2 (5 bases). The CDR3 is made up of 13 amino acids. The germline V gene encodes CDR1 SGDLS and CDR2 YYNGEE. The ends were cut back, 0 bases at V and 5 bases at J, with 5 bases in the middle. The CDR3 coding sequence is TGTGCCAGCAGCGTAGCGGGGACCGGGGAGCTGTTTTTT. This translates into CASSVAGTGELFF.

The genes are TRBV7-9 and TRBJ2-1; 16 nucleotides align to TRBD2. Germline lookup yields CDR1 SEHNR and CDR2 FQNEAQ (reference sequence). The CDR3 is made up of 18 amino acids. Trimming cost V 5 bases and J 7 bases; bases outside gene matches: 11. The CDR3 sequence is CASSLGTSGREVGNEQFF. Here the CDR3 DNA reads TGTGCCAGCAGCCTAGGGACTAGCGGGAGGGAAGTTGGAAATGAGCAGTTCTTC.

The V gene is TRBV7-8, the J gene TRBJ1-5; tentative D call: TRBD1 (6 bases). Between the trimmed V and J ends, which lost 4 bases and 4 bases, there was a span of 11 bases. This CDR3 spans 14 amino acids. Germline-derived CDR1 and CDR2 are SGHVS and FQNEAQ. CDR3 sequence reads: CASSSQDRNQPQHF. The CDR3 DNA is TGTGCCAGCAGCTCCCAAGACAGGAATCAGCCCCAGCATTTT.

The chain is built from TRBV28 and TRBJ2-3; 7 nucleotides align to TRBD1. In germline, CDR1 is MDHEN, CDR2 SYDVKM. Unmatched junction bases numbered 8, after V lost 7 bases and J lost 1 base. CDR3 length equals 15 residues. The CDR3 reads CASNTGAEGTDTQYF. CDR3 coding DNA: TGTGCCAGCAATACAGGGGCCGAGGGCACAGATACGCAGTATTTT.

The chain links TRBV6-5 to TRBJ2-3; no definite D call. Germline-derived CDR1 and CDR2 are MNHEY and SVGAGI. Trimming took off 4 bases at V and 4 bases at J, with 9 bases between the two ends. The CDR3 sequence is 13 residues long. CDR3 in amino acids: CASSSFYPDTQYF. CDR3 DNA sequence: TGTGCCAGCAGTTCCTTCTACCCAGATACGCAGTATTTT.

This clone was recorded a few times. This chain uses TRBV13 with TRBJ2-3, with TRBD2 matching over 8 bases. Trimming removed 2 bases from V and 5 bases from J; junction bases left unmatched: 15. The germline gives CDR1 PRHDT, CDR2 FYEKMQ (reference sequence). The CDR3 is 18 residues long. CDR3 loop: CASSLPPLSGELLDTQYF. The CDR3, as DNA: TGTGCCAGCAGCTTACCTCCCCTTAGCGGGGAGCTTCTAGATACGCAGTATTTT.

A few counts support this clone. This chain links TRBV9 with TRBJ2-2, with D perhaps matching TRBD1 (6 bases). This CDR3 contains 13 residues. CDR1 and CDR2 (germline): SGDLS, YYNGEE. This CDR3 is CESQGWCTGELFF. The CDR3 coding sequence is TGTGAAAGTCAGGGGTGGTGCACCGGGGAGCTGTTTTTT.

This sequence joins TRBV5-4 and TRBJ2-7, with D possibly being TRBD1 (6 bases). V was shortened by 5 bases and J by 2 bases, with 11 bases between the two germline ends. Germline CDR1 is SGHNT and CDR2 is YYREEE (reference sequence). This CDR3 contains 13 residues. The CDR3 protein is CASRSAGAYEQYF. CDR3 nucleotide sequence: TGTGCCAGCAGATCCGCAGGGGCCTACGAGCAGTACTTC.

The chain uses TRBV5-6 and TRBJ1-1; D is perhaps TRBD1 (6 bases). The CDR3 runs to 16 residues. Germline loops: CDR1 SGHDT, CDR2 YYEEEE. V was pared by 4 bases and J by 1 base, with 17 bases between. Written as DNA, the CDR3 is TGTGCCAGCAGCCCCCACAGGGAGTCCCCGAACACTGAAGCTTTCTTT. This sequence encodes CASSPHRESPNTEAFF.

The chain couples TRBV2 to TRBJ2-7; 10 bases are shared with TRBD2. V was pared by 4 bases and J by 1 base, with 1 base of the junction left unmatched. Germline loops: CDR1 SNHLY, CDR2 FYNNEI. The CDR3 contains 14 residues. DNA of the CDR3: TGTGCCAGCAGTGGGACTAGCGGATCCTACGAGCAGTACTTC. It encodes CASSGTSGSYEQYF.

The rearrangement uses TRBV6-5 and TRBJ2-7, with 9 positions matching TRBD1. The germline CDR1 and CDR2 sequences are MNHEY and SVGAGI. The CDR3 length is 15 residues. J lost 2 bases, V lost 6 bases, and 8 bases had no gene match. In DNA form, the CDR3 reads TGTGCCAGCAGCAGAACAGGGGGCCCCACCTACGAGCAGTACTTC. This codes for CASSRTGGPTYEQYF.

The chain is built from TRBV19 and TRBJ2-7; weak D call: TRBD1 (5 bases). The germline CDR1 and CDR2 sequences are LNHDA and SQIVND (reference sequence). CDR3 length equals 12 residues. V was shortened by 5 bases and J by 5 bases, with 10 bases between the two germline ends. The CDR3 DNA sequence: TGTGCCAGTAGTTTAAGGGGCCACGAGCAGTACTTC. Protein: CASSLRGHEQYF. Full variable domain (remainder filled in from reference TRBV19 and TRBJ2-7): DGGITQSPKYLFRKEGQNVTLSCEQNLNHDAMYWYRQDPGQGLRLIYYSQIVNDFQKGDIAEGYSVSREKKESFPLTVTSAQKNPTAFYLCASSLRGHEQYFGPGTRLTVT.

This chain joins TRBV7-9 and TRBJ2-7; 12 positions match TRBD1. This CDR3 has 14 residues. CDR1 and CDR2 (germline): SEHNR, FQNEAQ (reference sequence). V was pared by 11 bases and J by 3 bases, with 8 bases of the junction left unmatched. CDR3 nucleotide sequence: TGTGCCTCCGCCGGGACAGGGGGCTTCTACGAGCAGTACTTC. It specifies CASAGTGGFYEQYF.

The V gene is TRBV7-2, the J gene TRBJ2-3, with unresolved D. The V end was cut by 2 bases, the J end by 2 bases, with 11 bases between. Per germline, CDR1 SGHTA and CDR2 FQGNSA. There are 15 residues in the CDR3. The CDR3 here is CASSLYGLNTDTQYF. In DNA, the CDR3 is TGTGCCAGCAGCTTATATGGGCTGAACACAGATACGCAGTATTTT.

The rearrangement uses TRBV7-9 and TRBJ2-5, with TRBD2 identical over 12 bases. CDR1 is SEHNR and CDR2 is FQNEAQ in the germline V gene (reference sequence). The junction had 5 bases not matched to a gene; V was cut back by 4 bases and J by 5 bases. The CDR3 sequence is 15 residues long. The CDR3 region has the DNA TGTGCCAGCAGCTCCCCCGGACTAGCGGGGGAGACCCAGTACTTC. As protein: CASSSPGLAGETQYF.

The chain couples TRBV30 to TRBJ2-5, with TRBD2 as a possible D gene (6 bases). The CDR3 consists of 13 residues. CDR1 GTSNPN and CDR2 SVGIG come from the germline V gene (reference sequence). Deletions cut 0 bases from V and 6 bases from J, with 11 bases between. CDR3 sequence (DNA): TGTGCCTGGAGTGTAGGGAGGTCAAAGACCCAGTACTTC. The encoded protein is CAWSVGRSKTQYF.